This TCR beta chain stems from a study of T cell repertoires in cytomegalovirus infection. Study background: Shared public TCR beta signatures pointed to both CMV infection and a matching HLA type.

From germline, CDR1 is MGHRA and CDR2 YSYEKL. The CDR3 runs to 17 residues. Losses at the gene ends were 4 bases for V and 4 bases for J; bases not matched to a gene: 15. TCRdb re-called the reads with MiXCR, one entry per CDR3 protein. The data hold some 350,000 distinct CDR3 sequences, with roughly 18% observed a single time. The origin of this receptor is a human donor in good health (CMV status not recorded). Some clones in this sample may be carry-over from other donors' samples. Material for sequencing was PBMCs. The rearrangement links TRBV4-1 to TRBJ2-5; TRBD1 agrees at 7 bases. This CDR3 is CASSPLLSTGPGETQYF. CDR3 sequence (DNA): TGCGCCAGCAGCCCCCTTCTTTCGACAGGGCCTGGAGAGACCCAGTACTTC.